Below, 12 T cell receptor beta chains from the same sample are listed, as sequenced in a study of OX40 agonist ivuxolimab in advanced cancers. Assay used: immunoSEQ multiplex PCR; TCRdb lists only in-frame clones, some missing. The sample has about 99,000 clones; approximately 95% are singletons. Sample: CD4+ or CD8+ T cells sorted from blood, taken in a trial of the OX40 agonist ivuxolimab. These receptor sequences come from an adult with an advanced solid tumor such as melanoma, head and neck, liver or kidney cancer.

Note on this clone: Additional DNA sequences in this sample encode the identical CDR3. The rearrangement links TRBV5-1 to TRBJ2-2; no firm D call. This CDR3 comprises 14 residues. CDR1 SGHRS and CDR2 YFSETQ come from the germline V gene. V lost 0 bases and J lost 3, with 6 bases in between. The CDR3 protein is CASSLAGHTGELFF. The CDR3 DNA is TGCGCCAGCAGCTTGGCAGGCCACACCGGGGAGCTGTTTTTT.

This chain links TRBV28 with TRBJ2-7; no definite D call. The CDR3 extends over 12 amino acids. V shed 2 bases and J shed 6 bases, with 8 bases lying between them. CDR1 and CDR2 (germline): MDHEN, SYDVKM. This CDR3 is CASSLVSSEQYF. CDR3 coding DNA: TGTGCCAGCAGTTTAGTCTCGAGCGAGCAGTACTTC.

The chain uses TRBV9 and TRBJ2-5; TRBD2 matches 10 bases. The CDR3 contains 16 residues. V dropped 0 bases and J dropped 5; count of bases not matched to a gene: 7. Per the germline V gene, CDR1 is SGDLS and CDR2 is YYNGEE. DNA of the CDR3: TGTGCCAGCAGCGTAGACAGCGGGAGGGCCGGCGAGACCCAGTACTTC. The encoded protein is CASSVDSGRAGETQYF.

The V and J genes are TRBV18 and TRBJ2-7; possibly TRBD2 for D (6 bases). The V gene's germline CDR1 is KGHSH and CDR2 LQKENI. V was cut by 3 bases and J by 10 bases, with 10 bases left in between. This CDR3 has 11 residues. The CDR3 region has the DNA TGTGCCAGCTCACCGGAGGGCGAACAGTACTTC. This codes for CASSPEGEQYF.

The genes are TRBV19 and TRBJ2-5; TRBD2 matches at 13 bases. After removal of 4 bases from V and 4 bases from J, the junction contained 3 bases not matched to a gene. The CDR3 is 15 amino acids. CDR1 is LNHDA and CDR2 is SQIVND in the germline V gene (reference sequence). The DNA of the CDR3 is TGTGCCAGTAGTACGTGGACTAGCGGGGGAGAGACCCAGTACTTC. Its translation: CASSTWTSGGETQYF.

The chain combines TRBV4-3 with TRBJ2-3, with 12 bases lining up with TRBD1. Germline V CDR1 and CDR2: LGHNA, YSLEER. The CDR3 is 18 amino acids. J lost 4 bases, V lost 4 bases, and 12 bases had no gene match. CDR3 coding DNA: TGCGCCAGCAGCCTAGAACGTTGGGACAGGGGGCAGGCAGATACGCAGTATTTT. Its protein is CASSLERWDRGQADTQYF.

This chain joins TRBV10-3 and TRBJ2-3, with 11 positions matching TRBD2. Per germline, CDR1 ENHRY and CDR2 SYGVKD. V shed 8 bases, J shed 2 bases, and the junction held 12 bases outside the gene matches. This CDR3 has 17 residues. CDR3 DNA: TGTGCCATCGGCCCGAAGCTAGCGGGAGGAGTCACAGATACGCAGTATTTT. It is translated as CAIGPKLAGGVTDTQYF.

The V and J genes are TRBV6-5 and TRBJ1-4, with TRBD1 matching 7 bases. The J segment lost 14 bases and the V segment lost 6 bases, leaving 12 bases of the junction unmatched. CDR1 is MNHEY, CDR2 SVGAGI, per germline. The CDR3 runs 13 residues. The CDR3 reads CASRITPGTALFF. The CDR3, as DNA: TGTGCCAGCAGGATCACCCCCGGGACAGCGCTGTTTTTT.

This clone was counted a single time. V gene TRBV6-1 combines with J gene TRBJ2-1, with unresolved D. V dropped 1 base and J dropped 3 bases, with 13 bases sitting between them. In germline, CDR1 is MNHNS, CDR2 SASEGT. This CDR3 is 16 amino acids long. CDR3 in DNA: TGTGCCAGCAGTGAAGTAAAGACGGACGACTACAATGAGCAGTTCTTC. This sequence encodes CASSEVKTDDYNEQFF.

The rearrangement links TRBV6-5 to TRBJ2-5; TRBD1 is a possible D gene (6 bases). V lost 6 bases and J lost 4, with 18 bases in between. The CDR3 covers 15 residues. Germline CDR1 is MNHEY and CDR2 is SVGAGI. The CDR3 nucleotides are TGTGCCAGCAGCCCATTGGGCAGGGGAAGAGAGACCCAGTACTTC. It translates to CASSPLGRGRETQYF.

The chain is built from TRBV10-1 and TRBJ2-7, with D maybe TRBD1 (6 bases). Germline assignment: CDR1 WNHNN and CDR2 SYGVQD (reference sequence). This CDR3 has 12 amino acids. Between the trimmed V and J ends, which lost 8 bases and 5 bases, there was a span of 13 bases. The CDR3 sequence is CASGRNRDEQYF. The CDR3 DNA sequence: TGCGCCAGCGGTAGGAACAGGGACGAGCAGTACTTC.

V and J are TRBV9 and TRBJ2-5; 7 bases line up with TRBD2. Germline V gene data show CDR1 as SGDLS and CDR2 as YYNGEE. V dropped 3 bases and J dropped 3; count of bases not matched to a gene: 11. CDR3 length equals 16 residues. The CDR3 coding sequence is TGTGCCAGCAGCGCGCCGGGCGGGGGTAGGGAAGAGACCCAGTACTTC. Residues: CASSAPGGGREETQYF.